This T cell receptor (beta chain) was sequenced for a study of blood T cell repertoires in COVID-19. This clone was seen a few times. Method: immunoSEQ multiplex PCR; TCRdb's copy keeps in-frame clones and lacks some. The sample records approximately 230,000 clones, around 86% being singletons. The source is a man between 18 and 29 years old who had recovered from COVID-19. Sequenced material: PBMCs or T cells enriched from blood (not recorded which).

CDR3: CASSHTSGGPIGQFF. Here the CDR3 DNA reads TGTGCCAGCAGTCATACTAGCGGGGGACCCATAGGGCAGTTCTTC. This chain connects TRBV27 to TRBJ2-1, with 11 bases aligning to TRBD2. Trimming took 5 bases from V and 12 from J; bases not matched to a gene: 12. This CDR3 spans 15 amino acids. Germline assignment: CDR1 MNHEY and CDR2 SMNVEV (reference sequence).